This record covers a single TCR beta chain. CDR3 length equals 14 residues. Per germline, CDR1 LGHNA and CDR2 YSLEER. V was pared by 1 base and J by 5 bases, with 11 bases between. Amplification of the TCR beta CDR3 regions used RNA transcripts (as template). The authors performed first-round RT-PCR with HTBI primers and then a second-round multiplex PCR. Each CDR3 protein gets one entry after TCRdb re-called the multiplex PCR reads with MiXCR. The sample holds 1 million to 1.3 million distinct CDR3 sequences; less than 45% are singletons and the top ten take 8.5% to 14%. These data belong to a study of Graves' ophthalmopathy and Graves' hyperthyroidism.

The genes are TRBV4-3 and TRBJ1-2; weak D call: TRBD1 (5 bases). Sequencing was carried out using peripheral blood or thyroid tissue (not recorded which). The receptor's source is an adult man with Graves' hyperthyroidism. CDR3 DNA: TGCGCCAGCAGCCAAGCCAGCGAGGGGTATGGCTACACCTTC. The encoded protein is CASSQASEGYGYTF.